The clone carrying this T cell receptor beta chain was seen many times. Its antigen remains unidentified. The sample originates from a study of identical twins. The germline V gene has CDR1 KGHDR and CDR2 SFDVKD. With 4 bases removed from V and 5 bases from J, the gap between germline ends came to 12 bases. This CDR3 has 14 amino acids. TCRdb redid the calling of the 5' RACE reads with MiXCR, one entry per CDR3 protein. The table records hundreds of thousands of distinct CDR3 sequences, 21% of them present only once. Study outcomes and limitations: Twin-shared out-of-frame alpha sequences showed excess low generation probability. The more abundant beta clonotypes in cord blood had fewer insertions, and memory repertoires did not show this.

In addition, the sample was reused for a study of T cells expressing NK-cell markers.

The sequencing input was PBMCs. This receptor was obtained from a woman between 18 and 30 years old in good health. The chain couples TRBV24-1 to TRBJ2-3, with D possibly being TRBD1 or TRBD2 (5 bases each). CDR3 sequence reads: CATSDRGPKDTQYF. DNA of the CDR3: TGTGCCACCAGTGACCGGGGACCCAAAGATACGCAGTATTTT.